The next 9 T cell receptor beta chains were all read from a single sample in a study of a mutant IDH1 vaccine in newly diagnosed glioma. This sample's time point: week 11, during vaccination. What each vaccine dose contained was 300 ug of mutant IDH1 20-mer peptide, accompanied by topical imiquimod. Assay: immunoSEQ multiplex PCR; the TCRdb copy retains only in-frame clones and omits some. The data show 35,000 or so clones, over 70% seen once. Antigens for these TCRs are unknown. The sample was peripheral blood mononuclear cells (PBMCs), taken from a glioma patient whose treatment included an IDH1 peptide vaccine. These receptors were obtained from a woman between 25 and 40 years old with glioma. Some clones in this sample may be carry-over from other donors' samples.

V gene TRBV4-1 combines with J gene TRBJ2-7; 10 bases line up with TRBD2. The germline gives CDR1 MGHRA, CDR2 YSYEKL. V shed 4 bases, J shed 0 bases, and the junction held 6 bases outside the gene matches. The CDR3 covers 16 residues. The CDR3 nucleotides are TGCGCCAGCAGCCTTAAGACTAGCGGGTTCTCCTACGAGCAGTACTTC. It encodes CASSLKTSGFSYEQYF.

The chain has TRBV2 and TRBJ1-4; 8 nucleotides agree with TRBD1. Per the germline V gene, CDR1 is SNHLY and CDR2 is FYNNEI. Trimming took 2 bases from V and 7 from J; bases not matched to a gene: 9. The CDR3 contains 16 residues. In DNA form, the CDR3 reads TGTGCCAGCAGTGAACGGCAGGGGGCAGCTGGTGAAAAACTGTTTTTT. Protein sequence: CASSERQGAAGEKLFF.

The genes are TRBV5-1 and TRBJ1-1, with a possible D match to TRBD1 (5 bases). V lost 4 bases and J 0 bases, leaving 7 bases between the germline ends. The CDR3 extends over 13 amino acids. Germline V gives CDR1 SGHRS, CDR2 YFSETQ. The CDR3 bases are TGCGCCAGCAGCCTGGACATGAACACTGAAGCTTTCTTT. Residues: CASSLDMNTEAFF.

V usage is TRBV14 and J usage is TRBJ2-1, with 10 bases aligning to TRBD2. Unmatched junction bases numbered 8, after V lost 0 bases and J lost 3 bases. Germline-derived CDR1 and CDR2 are SGHDN and FVKESK. CDR3 length: 18 residues. In DNA form, the CDR3 reads TGTGCCAGCAGCCAAGAATATCTAGGACTAGCGGTCTACAATGAGCAGTTCTTC. Translation: CASSQEYLGLAVYNEQFF.

This clone occurred a few times. The chain employs TRBV10-3 and TRBJ1-1, with D possibly TRBD1 on 5 matching bases. Germline V gene sequence: CDR1 ENHRY, CDR2 SYGVKD. The CDR3 sequence is 16 residues long. The V end was cut by 5 bases, the J end by 4 bases, with 20 bases between. CDR3 nucleotide sequence: TGTGCCATCAGTTGGTTGGGACCCTCCCGGGGCACTGAAGCTTTCTTT. As protein: CAISWLGPSRGTEAFF.

CDR3 sequence: CASSVGGRQGFGANVLTF. CDR3 nucleotides: TGTGCCAGCAGTGTGGGAGGTCGGCAGGGTTTTGGGGCCAACGTCCTGACTTTC. The chain couples TRBV27 to TRBJ2-6; maybe TRBD2 (6 bases). The V end was cut by 5 bases, the J end by 3 bases, with 20 bases between. Germline V gives CDR1 MNHEY, CDR2 SMNVEV (reference sequence). There are 18 residues in the CDR3.

The CDR3 nucleotides read TGTGCCAGCATCCCAGGCACTGAAGCTTTCTTT. Translation: CASIPGTEAFF. The rearrangement uses TRBV6-1 and TRBJ1-1; D gene uncertain. From germline, CDR1 is MNHNS and CDR2 SASEGT. The CDR3 spans 11 residues. V lost 7 bases and J 4 bases, leaving 7 bases between the germline ends.

The chain is built from TRBV9 and TRBJ1-3; no clear D gene. V was pared by 5 bases and J by 0 bases, with 15 bases between. This CDR3 spans 16 amino acids. Per germline, CDR1 SGDLS and CDR2 YYNGEE. The CDR3 coding sequence is TGTGCCAGCAGTTCAGGCCTTCTGAGCTCTGGAAACACCATATATTTT. It codes for CASSSGLLSSGNTIYF.

The rearrangement joins TRBV9 to TRBJ2-7; 9 bases align to TRBD1. The CDR3 length is 14 residues. After removal of 2 bases from V and 5 bases from J, the junction contained 5 bases not matched to a gene. Germline values: CDR1 SGDLS, CDR2 YYNGEE. CDR3 nucleotides: TGTGCCAGCAGCGTCGGGGACAGGGCTAACGAGCAGTACTTC. Amino acids: CASSVGDRANEQYF.